This entry lists 7 T cell receptor beta chains sequenced from one sample in a study of neurological immune-mediated disorders. TCRdb re-analysed the 5' RACE reads in MiXCR, keeping a single row per CDR3 protein. The table shows 50,000 to 75,000 distinct CDR3 sequences, with roughly 4% occurring only once. Input material: PBMCs. The receptors originated from a man between 45 and 60 years old with multiple sclerosis.

In its sample, this clonotype was seen many times. The rearrangement uses TRBV6-5 and TRBJ2-1; 8 bases match TRBD1. The CDR3 length is 14 residues. After removal of 2 bases from V and 9 bases from J, the junction contained 6 bases not matched to a gene. Germline CDR1 is MNHEY and CDR2 is SVGAGI. The CDR3 sequence: CASSYLDRAAEQFF. The CDR3 DNA follows: TGTGCCAGCAGTTACCTGGACAGGGCGGCTGAGCAGTTCTTC.

This clonotype has at least ten counts. This chain joins TRBV5-1 and TRBJ2-7, with TRBD1 matching 9 bases. Germline CDR1 SGHRS, CDR2 YFSETQ. The junction had 6 bases not matched to a gene; V was cut back by 1 base and J by 1 base. The CDR3 consists of 16 residues. The CDR3 region has the DNA TGCGCCAGCAGCTTGAAGGGACAGGGATATTCCTACGAGCAGTACTTC. Amino acid sequence: CASSLKGQGYSYEQYF.

This sequence joins TRBV18 and TRBJ1-1; TRBD1 might be the D (6 bases). Per the germline V gene, CDR1 is KGHSH and CDR2 is LQKENI. The V and J ends lost 5 bases and 1 base respectively, with 11 bases between them. The CDR3 consists of 14 residues. CDR3 DNA sequence: TGTGCCAGCTCATCGCGGACAGAGAACACTGAAGCTTTCTTT. Translation gives CASSSRTENTEAFF.

This clonotype was recorded many times. The V call is TRBV20-1, the J call TRBJ2-6; 7 bases fit TRBD2. This CDR3 spans 17 amino acids. Losses at the gene ends were 1 base for V and 3 bases for J; bases not matched to a gene: 9. CDR1 DFQATT and CDR2 SNEGSKA come from the germline V gene (reference sequence). The CDR3 nucleotides read TGCAGTGCTAGAGGGGGAGGGGTAGCGGATGGGGCCAACGTCCTGACTTTC. It is translated as CSARGGGVADGANVLTF.

This clonotype has ten or more counts. This chain links TRBV28 with TRBJ2-1; D call uncertain. Germline lookup yields CDR1 MDHEN and CDR2 SYDVKM. This CDR3 is 17 amino acids long. V shed 3 bases and J shed 0 bases, with 15 bases lying between them. This chain's CDR3 is CASSFPPRSSSYNEQFF. The CDR3 nucleotides read TGTGCCAGCAGTTTCCCCCCAAGGTCCAGCTCCTACAATGAGCAGTTCTTC.

The chain recombines TRBV4-2 with TRBJ1-4; D perhaps matches TRBD1 (6 bases). CDR3 size: 15 residues. V was pared by 0 bases and J by 7 bases, with 12 bases between. CDR1 and CDR2 from the germline V gene are LGHNA and YNFKEQ. The CDR3 region has the DNA TGTGCCAGCAGCCAAGATCTTGCAGGGGTTGAAAAACTGTTTTTT. Translation: CASSQDLAGVEKLFF.

Many counts were recorded for this clonotype. The chain employs TRBV7-2 and TRBJ2-2; D possibly corresponds to TRBD1 (6 bases). CDR1 is SGHTA and CDR2 is FQGNSA in the germline V gene. V lost 5 bases and J 0 bases, leaving 16 bases between the germline ends. This CDR3 comprises 17 residues. The CDR3 region is CASSPQGRGPNTGELFF. The DNA of the CDR3 is TGTGCCAGCAGCCCCCAGGGCAGGGGCCCGAACACCGGGGAGCTGTTTTTT.